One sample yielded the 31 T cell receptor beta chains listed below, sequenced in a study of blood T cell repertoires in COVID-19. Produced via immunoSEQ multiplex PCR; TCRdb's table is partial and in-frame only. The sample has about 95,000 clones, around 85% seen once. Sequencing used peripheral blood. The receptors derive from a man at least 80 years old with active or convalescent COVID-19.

The CDR3 DNA sequence: TGCGCCAGCAGCTCTACTAGCGCCACCGGGGAGCTGTTTTTT. Translated, it gives CASSSTSATGELFF. V gene TRBV5-1 combines with J gene TRBJ2-2; TRBD2 matches 7 bases. The germline V gene encodes CDR1 SGHRS and CDR2 YFSETQ. CDR3 length: 14 residues. The ends lost 3 bases at V and 4 bases at J; junction bases unmatched: 3. Full variable domain (remainder filled in from reference TRBV5-1 and TRBJ2-2): KAGVTQTPRYLIKTRGQQVTLSCSPISGHRSVSWYQQTPGQGLQFLFEYFSETQRNKGNFPGRFSGRQFSNSRSEMNVSTLELGDSALYLCASSSTSATGELFFGEGSRLTVL.

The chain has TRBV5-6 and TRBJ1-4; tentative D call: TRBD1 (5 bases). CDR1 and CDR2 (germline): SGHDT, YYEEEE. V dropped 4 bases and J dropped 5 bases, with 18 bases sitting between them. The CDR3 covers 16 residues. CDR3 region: CASSPLMNRPNEKLFF. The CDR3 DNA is TGTGCCAGCAGCCCACTGATGAACAGGCCGAATGAAAAACTGTTTTTT.

CDR3 sequence reads: CASSAQVNTEAFF. CDR3 DNA: TGTGCCAGTAGTGCACAGGTTAACACTGAAGCTTTCTTT. The gene calls are TRBV19 and TRBJ1-1, with D possibly matching TRBD1 (5 bases). Germline V gives CDR1 LNHDA, CDR2 SQIVND (reference sequence). V was pared by 5 bases and J by 2 bases, with 9 bases between. The length of the CDR3 is 13 residues.

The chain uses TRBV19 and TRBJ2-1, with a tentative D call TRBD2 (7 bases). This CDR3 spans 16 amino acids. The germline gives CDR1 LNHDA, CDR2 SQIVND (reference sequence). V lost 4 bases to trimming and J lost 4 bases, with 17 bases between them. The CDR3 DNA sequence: TGTGCCAGTAGTAGGGCTCGGGGGGCGCAATACAATGAGCAGTTCTTC. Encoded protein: CASSRARGAQYNEQFF.

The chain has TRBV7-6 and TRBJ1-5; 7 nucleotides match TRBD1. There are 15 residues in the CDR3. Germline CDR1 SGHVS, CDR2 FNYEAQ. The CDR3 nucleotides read TGTGCTACCCCTAGGGGCAGGGGGGGCAATCAGCCCCAGCATTTT. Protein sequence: CATPRGRGGNQPQHF.

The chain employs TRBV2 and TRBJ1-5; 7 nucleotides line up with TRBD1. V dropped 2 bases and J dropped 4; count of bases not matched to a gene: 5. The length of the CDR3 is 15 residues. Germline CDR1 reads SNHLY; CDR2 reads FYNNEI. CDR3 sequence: CASSENRGWNQPQHF. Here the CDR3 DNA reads TGTGCCAGCAGTGAAAACAGGGGTTGGAATCAGCCCCAGCATTTT.

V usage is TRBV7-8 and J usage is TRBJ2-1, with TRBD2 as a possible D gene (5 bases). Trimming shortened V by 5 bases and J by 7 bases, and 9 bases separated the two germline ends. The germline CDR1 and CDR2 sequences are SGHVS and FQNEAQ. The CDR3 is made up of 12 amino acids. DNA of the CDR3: TGTGCCAGCAGCCCGACTACAAATGAGCAGTTCTTC. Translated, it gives CASSPTTNEQFF.

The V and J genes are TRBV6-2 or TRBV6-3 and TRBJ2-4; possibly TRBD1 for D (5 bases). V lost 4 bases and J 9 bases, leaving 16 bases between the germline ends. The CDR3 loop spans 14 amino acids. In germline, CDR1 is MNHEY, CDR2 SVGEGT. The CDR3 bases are TGTGCCAGCAGTTCCGGGCAGGGCGTCGGCATTCAGTACTTC. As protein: CASSSGQGVGIQYF.

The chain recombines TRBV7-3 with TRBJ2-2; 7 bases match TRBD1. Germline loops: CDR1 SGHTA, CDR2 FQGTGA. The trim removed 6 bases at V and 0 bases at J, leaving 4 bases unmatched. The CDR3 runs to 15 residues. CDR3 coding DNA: TGTGCCAGCAGAGGGGGCCCGACGAACACCGGGGAGCTGTTTTTT. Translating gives CASRGGPTNTGELFF.

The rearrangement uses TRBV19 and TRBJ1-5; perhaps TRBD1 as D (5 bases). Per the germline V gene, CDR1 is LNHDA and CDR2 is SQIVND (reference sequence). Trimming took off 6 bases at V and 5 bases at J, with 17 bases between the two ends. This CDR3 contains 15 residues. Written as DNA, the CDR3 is TGTGCCAGTAGCGACGGAGGGGCAGAAGATCAGCCCCAGCATTTT. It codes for CASSDGGAEDQPQHF.

The CDR3 nucleotides read TGCGCCAGCAGCCGCCGACAGGTTATGAACACTGAAGCTTTCTTT. Protein: CASSRRQVMNTEAFF. The chain is built from TRBV4-3 and TRBJ1-1, with a possible D match to TRBD1 (6 bases). Per the germline V gene, CDR1 is LGHNA and CDR2 is YSLEER. The V gene lost 4 bases and the J gene lost 0 bases, with 12 bases spanning the gap. The CDR3 has 15 amino acids.

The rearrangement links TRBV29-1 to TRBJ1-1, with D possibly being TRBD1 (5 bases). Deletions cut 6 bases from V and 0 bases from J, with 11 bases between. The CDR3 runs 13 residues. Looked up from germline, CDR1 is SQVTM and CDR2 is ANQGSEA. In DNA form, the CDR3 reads TGCAGCGTCCAAGGGGTCCTGAACACTGAAGCTTTCTTT. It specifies CSVQGVLNTEAFF.

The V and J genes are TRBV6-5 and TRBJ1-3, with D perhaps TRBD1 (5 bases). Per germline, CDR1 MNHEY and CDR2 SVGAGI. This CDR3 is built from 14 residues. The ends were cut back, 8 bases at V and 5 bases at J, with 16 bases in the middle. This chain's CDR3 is CASSSGSVRNTIYF. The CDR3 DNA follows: TGTGCCAGCTCGTCAGGGTCGGTTAGAAACACCATATATTTT.

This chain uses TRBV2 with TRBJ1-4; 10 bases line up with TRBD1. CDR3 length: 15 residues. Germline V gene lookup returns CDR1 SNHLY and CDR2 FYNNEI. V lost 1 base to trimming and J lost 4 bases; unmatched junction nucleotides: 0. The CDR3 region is CASSEGDRGNEKLFF. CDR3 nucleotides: TGTGCCAGCAGTGAAGGGGACAGGGGTAATGAAAAACTGTTTTTT.

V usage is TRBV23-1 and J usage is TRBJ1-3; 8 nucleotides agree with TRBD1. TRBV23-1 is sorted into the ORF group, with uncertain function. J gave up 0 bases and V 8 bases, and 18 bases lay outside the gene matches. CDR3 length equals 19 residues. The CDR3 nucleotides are TGCGCCAGCCCATACAGGACAGGGTCACTTGTTAGCTCTGGAAACACCATATATTTT. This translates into CASPYRTGSLVSSGNTIYF.

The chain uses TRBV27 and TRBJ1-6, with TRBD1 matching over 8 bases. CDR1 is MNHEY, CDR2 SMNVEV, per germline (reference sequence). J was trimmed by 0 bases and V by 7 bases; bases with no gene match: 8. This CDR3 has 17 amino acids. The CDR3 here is CASTRGPQSSYNSPLHF. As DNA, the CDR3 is TGTGCCAGCACCAGGGGGCCCCAAAGCTCCTATAATTCACCCCTCCACTTT.

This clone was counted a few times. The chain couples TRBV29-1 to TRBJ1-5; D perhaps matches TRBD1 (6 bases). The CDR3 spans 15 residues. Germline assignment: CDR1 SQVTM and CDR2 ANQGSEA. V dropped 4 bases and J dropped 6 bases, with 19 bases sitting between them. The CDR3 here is CSVGDRPGGGQPQHF. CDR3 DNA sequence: TGCAGCGTTGGAGACAGGCCCGGGGGGGGTCAGCCCCAGCATTTT. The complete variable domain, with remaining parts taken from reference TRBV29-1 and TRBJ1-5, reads SAVISQKPSRDICQRGTSLTIQCQVDSQVTMMFWYRQQPGQSLTLIATANQGSEATYESGFVIDKFPISRPNLTFSTLTVSNMSPEDSSIYLCSVGDRPGGGQPQHFGDGTRLSIL.

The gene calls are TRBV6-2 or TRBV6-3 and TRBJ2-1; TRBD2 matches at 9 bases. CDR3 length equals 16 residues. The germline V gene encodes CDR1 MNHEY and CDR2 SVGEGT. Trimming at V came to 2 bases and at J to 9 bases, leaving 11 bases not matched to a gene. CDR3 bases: TGTGCCAGCAGTTACGACGTGGGCGGGGGGGCAGGTGAGCAGTTCTTC. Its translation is CASSYDVGGGAGEQFF.

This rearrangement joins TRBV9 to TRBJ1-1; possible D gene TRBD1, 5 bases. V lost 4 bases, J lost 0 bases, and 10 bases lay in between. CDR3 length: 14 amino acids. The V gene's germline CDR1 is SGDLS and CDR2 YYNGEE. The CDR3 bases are TGTGCCAGCAGCTTGGCAGGGATGAACACTGAAGCTTTCTTT. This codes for CASSLAGMNTEAFF.

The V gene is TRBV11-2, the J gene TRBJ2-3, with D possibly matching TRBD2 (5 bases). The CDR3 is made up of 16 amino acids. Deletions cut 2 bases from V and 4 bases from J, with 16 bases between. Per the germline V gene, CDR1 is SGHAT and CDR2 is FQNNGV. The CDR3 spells CASSLRLTGNPDTQYF. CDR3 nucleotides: TGTGCCAGCAGCTTACGATTGACGGGGAATCCAGATACGCAGTATTTT.

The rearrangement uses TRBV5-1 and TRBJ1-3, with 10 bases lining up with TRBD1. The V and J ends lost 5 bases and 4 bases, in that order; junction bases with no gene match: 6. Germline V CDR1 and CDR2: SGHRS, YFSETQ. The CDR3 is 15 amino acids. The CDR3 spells CASRRDRGGGNTIYF. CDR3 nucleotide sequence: TGCGCCAGCAGACGGGACAGGGGTGGAGGAAACACCATATATTTT.

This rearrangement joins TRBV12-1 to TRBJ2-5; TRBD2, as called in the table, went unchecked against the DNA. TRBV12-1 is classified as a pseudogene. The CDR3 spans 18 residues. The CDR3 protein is CASSFVGGQDGGQETQYF. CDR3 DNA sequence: TGTGCCAGCAGCTTTGTCGGGGGGCAGGACGGTGGCCAAGAGACCCAGTACTTC.

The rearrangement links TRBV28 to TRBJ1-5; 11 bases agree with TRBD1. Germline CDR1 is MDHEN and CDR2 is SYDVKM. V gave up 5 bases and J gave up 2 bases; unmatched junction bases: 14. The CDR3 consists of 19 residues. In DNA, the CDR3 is TGTGCCAGCAGTCCGCCCAGCGGACAGGGGGCTTATGGCAATCAGCCCCAGCATTTT. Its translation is CASSPPSGQGAYGNQPQHF.

The CDR3 reads CASSVERVENTGELFF. CDR3 DNA: TGTGCCAGCAGCGTAGAGAGGGTTGAGAACACCGGGGAGCTGTTTTTT. The chain combines TRBV9 with TRBJ2-2, with D possibly TRBD2 on 5 matching bases. The CDR3 length is 16 residues. Trimming removed 0 bases from V and 1 base from J, with 10 bases in between. CDR1 is SGDLS, CDR2 YYNGEE, per germline.

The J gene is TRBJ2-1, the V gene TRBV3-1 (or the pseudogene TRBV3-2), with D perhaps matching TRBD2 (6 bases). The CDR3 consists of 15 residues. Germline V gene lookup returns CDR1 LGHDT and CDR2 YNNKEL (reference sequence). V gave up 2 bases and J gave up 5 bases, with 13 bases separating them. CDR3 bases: TGTGCCAGCAGCCAAACGAATAGCGGCAACAATGAGCAGTTCTTC. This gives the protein CASSQTNSGNNEQFF.

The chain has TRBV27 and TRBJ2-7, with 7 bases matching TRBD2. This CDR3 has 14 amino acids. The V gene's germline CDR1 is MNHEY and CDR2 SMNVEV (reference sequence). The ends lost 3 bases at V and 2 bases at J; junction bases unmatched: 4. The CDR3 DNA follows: TGTGCCAGCAGTTTCGGGGGGTCGACCTACGAGCAGTACTTC. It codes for CASSFGGSTYEQYF.

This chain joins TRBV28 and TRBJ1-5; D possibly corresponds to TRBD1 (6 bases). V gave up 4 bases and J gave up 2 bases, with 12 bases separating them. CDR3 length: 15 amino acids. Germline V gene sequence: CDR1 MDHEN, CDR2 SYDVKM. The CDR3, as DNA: TGTGCCAGCAGTTCCCAGGGGAAGGGCAATCAGCCCCAGCATTTT. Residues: CASSSQGKGNQPQHF.

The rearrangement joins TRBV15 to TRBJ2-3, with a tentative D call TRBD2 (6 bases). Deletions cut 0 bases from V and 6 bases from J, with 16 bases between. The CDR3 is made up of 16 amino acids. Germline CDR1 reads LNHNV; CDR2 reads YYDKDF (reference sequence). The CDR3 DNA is TGTGCCACCAGCAGAGATTCAGCTAGCGTTCAGGATACGCAGTATTTT. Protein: CATSRDSASVQDTQYF.

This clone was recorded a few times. The CDR3 bases are TGTGCCAGTACCCGGGTGGGACAGCACAAAGAGCCCCAGCATTTT. Translated: CASTRVGQHKEPQHF. The rearrangement uses TRBV19 and TRBJ1-5; 7 bases fit TRBD1. The CDR3 sequence is 15 residues long. V gave up 7 bases and J gave up 8 bases; unmatched junction bases: 14. Germline V lookup: CDR1 LNHDA, CDR2 SQIVND (reference sequence).

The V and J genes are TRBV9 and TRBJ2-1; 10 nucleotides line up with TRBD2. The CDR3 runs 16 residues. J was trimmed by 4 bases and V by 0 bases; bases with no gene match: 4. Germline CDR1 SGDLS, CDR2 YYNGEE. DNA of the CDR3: TGTGCCAGCAGCGTAGCCCATAGCGGGGGGTACAATGAGCAGTTCTTC. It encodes CASSVAHSGGYNEQFF.

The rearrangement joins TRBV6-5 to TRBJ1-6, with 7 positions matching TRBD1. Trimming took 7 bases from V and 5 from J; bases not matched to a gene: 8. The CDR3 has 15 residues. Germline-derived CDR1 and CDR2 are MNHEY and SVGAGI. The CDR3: CASTPLRGDNSPLHF. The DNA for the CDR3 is TGTGCCAGCACCCCCCTCAGGGGGGATAATTCACCCCTCCACTTT.